The 16 T cell receptor beta chains below all came from one sample that was sequenced in a study of high-grade serous ovarian cancer treatment subgroups. The tumor samples were collected prior to definitive surgery or chemotherapy. Profiling relied on immunoSEQ multiplex PCR, and the TCRdb table lists in-frame clones only, not all of them. Of about 15,000 clones listed, roughly nine tenths are singletons. The sample comprised tumor tissue. These receptors all come from a human donor with high-grade serous ovarian cancer.

The J gene is TRBJ1-2, the V gene TRBV14; maybe TRBD1 (5 bases). V lost 4 bases and J lost 5, with 20 bases in between. This CDR3 comprises 16 residues. CDR1 and CDR2 from the germline V gene are SGHDN and FVKESK. The CDR3 region has the DNA TGTGCCAGCAGCCTAACGTCAGGGCAGGCCATTTATGGCTACACCTTC. This gives the protein CASSLTSGQAIYGYTF.

This clone was seen a few times. The chain links TRBV2 to TRBJ2-7; unclear D gene. The V gene's germline CDR1 is SNHLY and CDR2 FYNNEI. The ends were cut back, 8 bases at V and 0 bases at J, with 20 bases in the middle. This CDR3 comprises 16 residues. The CDR3 DNA sequence: TGTGCCAGCCATGCATCACGGAAACTCAACTCCTACGAGCAGTACTTC. Protein sequence: CASHASRKLNSYEQYF.

The chain links TRBV4-2 to TRBJ2-1; 7 bases align to TRBD2. This CDR3 region has 16 residues. The germline V gene encodes CDR1 LGHNA and CDR2 YNFKEQ. J was trimmed by 4 bases and V by 1 base; bases with no gene match: 7. CDR3 in DNA: TGTGCCAGCAGCCAAGCTGGCGGGGGTGGGTACAATGAGCAGTTCTTC. Its protein product is CASSQAGGGGYNEQFF.

The chain joins TRBV7-2 to TRBJ2-1; TRBD1 agrees at 7 bases. The V segment lost 2 bases and the J segment 2 bases; nucleotides outside the gene matches: 6. Germline CDR1 and CDR2: SGHTA and FQGNSA. CDR3 length: 16 amino acids. The CDR3 region is CASSLRAGTAYNEQFF. CDR3 sequence (DNA): TGTGCCAGCAGCTTAAGGGCCGGGACAGCCTACAATGAGCAGTTCTTC.

The chain combines TRBV6-6 with TRBJ2-7; no clear D. Germline-derived CDR1 and CDR2 are MNHNY and SVGAGI (reference sequence). This CDR3 spans 13 amino acids. The V end was cut by 2 bases, the J end by 1 base, with 6 bases between. In DNA, the CDR3 is TGTGCCAGCAGTTACACTCCTTCCTACGAGCAGTACTTC. Amino acids: CASSYTPSYEQYF.

The rearrangement links TRBV5-1 to TRBJ2-1, with 10 bases that match TRBD2. CDR1 and CDR2 from the germline V gene are SGHRS and YFSETQ. V shed 0 bases and J 2 bases; nucleotides not matched to a gene: 5. The CDR3 covers 17 residues. In nucleotides, the CDR3 is TGCGCCAGCAGCTTGGGGGTTACTAGCGGGGCCTACAATGAGCAGTTCTTC. Protein: CASSLGVTSGAYNEQFF.

The chain is built from TRBV7-6 and TRBJ2-7, with a tentative D call TRBD1 (5 bases). The ends were cut back, 5 bases at V and 2 bases at J, with 13 bases in the middle. Looked up from germline, CDR1 is SGHVS and CDR2 is FNYEAQ. This CDR3 has 14 residues. CDR3 loop: CASSRRAVTYEQYF. Here the CDR3 DNA reads TGTGCCAGCAGCCGCAGGGCCGTGACCTACGAGCAGTACTTC.

J is TRBJ2-1 and V is TRBV7-2, with 7 bases identical to TRBD2. The ends lost 4 bases at V and 1 base at J; junction bases unmatched: 4. CDR1 is SGHTA and CDR2 is FQGNSA in the germline V gene. This CDR3 is built from 15 residues. In DNA, the CDR3 is TGTGCCAGCAGCTCTTGGGGGGGGTCCTACAATGAGCAGTTCTTC. This translates into CASSSWGGSYNEQFF.

The chain employs TRBV4-3 and TRBJ2-3; no definite D call. The germline V and J ends were trimmed by 1 base and 3 bases, with 20 bases remaining between them. The CDR3 spans 18 residues. Germline V lookup: CDR1 LGHNA, CDR2 YSLEER. DNA of the CDR3: TGCGCCAGCAGCCAAGCCCCCCGCGCCCAGGTGGGAACAGATACGCAGTATTTT. Encoded protein: CASSQAPRAQVGTDTQYF.

As concerns this clone: The junction differs from germline at one of its ends, possibly a read error. V is TRBV4-1 and J is TRBJ1-2, with a tentative D call TRBD1 (6 bases). CDR1 is MGHRA and CDR2 is YSYEKL in the germline V gene. This CDR3 is built from 15 residues. The CDR3 DNA is TGCGCCAGCAACCAAGAGCAGGGGCAACTCTATGGCTACACCTTC. It encodes CASNQEQGQLYGYTF.

V and J are TRBV5-4 and TRBJ1-6, with D uncertain. Deletions cut 5 bases from V and 5 bases from J, with 14 bases between. The CDR3 loop spans 15 amino acids. Germline loops: CDR1 SGHNT, CDR2 YYREEE (reference sequence). CDR3 protein: CASRTVPLDNSPLHF. CDR3 coding DNA: TGTGCCAGCAGGACCGTTCCGCTTGATAATTCACCCCTCCACTTT.

The chain is built from TRBV19 and TRBJ1-6, with D tentatively TRBD1 (6 bases). Germline V CDR1 and CDR2: LNHDA, SQIVND (reference sequence). This CDR3 has 14 residues. Trimming pared 7 bases from V and 8 bases from J, leaving 15 bases between. CDR3 nucleotide sequence: TGTGCCAGTACCCGGACAGCCTGGGATTCACCCCTCCACTTT. Its translation is CASTRTAWDSPLHF.

To note about this clone: The CDR3 does not end in the conserved phenylalanine or tryptophan, so this is likely a read error. The limits of the CDR3 on the DNA are not certain, so only TCRdb's listed CDR3 is given. This sequence joins TRBV10-1 and TRBJ2-4. The CDR3 is 8 amino acids long, termini counted. Germline-derived CDR1 and CDR2 are WNHNN and SYGVQD (reference sequence). The CDR3 sequence: CASMEGTV.

V is TRBV6-6 and J is TRBJ1-6; 7 nucleotides line up with TRBD1. This CDR3 spans 15 amino acids. CDR1 is MNHNY and CDR2 is SVGAGI in the germline V gene (reference sequence). V was clipped by 6 bases and J by 9 bases; unmatched bases: 11. The CDR3 region is CASSHQTGLASPLHF. CDR3 coding DNA: TGTGCCAGCAGCCATCAGACAGGGTTGGCTTCACCCCTCCACTTT.

There are a few counts of this clone. The rearrangement uses TRBV18 and TRBJ1-1; D not certain. The CDR3 sequence is 12 residues long. Trimming took off 2 bases at V and 6 bases at J, with 7 bases between the two ends. Germline V gene data show CDR1 as KGHSH and CDR2 as LQKENI. The CDR3 protein is CASSPTFPEAFF. The CDR3 DNA is TGTGCCAGCTCACCAACGTTCCCTGAAGCTTTCTTT.

This clone has only a few counts. This chain uses TRBV2 with TRBJ2-2; 12 positions agree with TRBD1. The V gene end was trimmed by 5 bases and the J gene end by 4 bases; junction bases not matched to a gene: 2. Germline CDR1 reads SNHLY; CDR2 reads FYNNEI. The CDR3 has 15 residues. CDR3 DNA: TGTGCCAGCAGTCCGGGACAGGGGGCCACCGGGGAGCTGTTTTTT. Its protein is CASSPGQGATGELFF. Full variable domain (missing parts from reference TRBV2 and TRBJ2-2): EPEVTQTPSHQVTQMGQEVILRCVPISNHLYFYWYRQILGQKVEFLVSFYNNEISEKSEIFDDQFSVERPDGSNFTLKIRSTKLEDSAMYFCASSPGQGATGELFFGEGSRLTVL.